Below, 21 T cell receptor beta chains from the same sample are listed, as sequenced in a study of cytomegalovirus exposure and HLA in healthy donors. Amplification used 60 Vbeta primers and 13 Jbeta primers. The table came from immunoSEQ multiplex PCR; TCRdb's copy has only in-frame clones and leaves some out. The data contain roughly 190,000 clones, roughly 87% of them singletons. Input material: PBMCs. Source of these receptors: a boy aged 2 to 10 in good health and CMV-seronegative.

The CDR3 here is CASNPTGSGEQYF. CDR3 in DNA: TGTGCCAGCAACCCCACAGGGTCTGGCGAGCAGTACTTC. J is TRBJ2-7 and V is TRBV27; D perhaps matches TRBD1 (6 bases). Trimming shortened V by 7 bases and J by 6 bases, and 16 bases separated the two germline ends. CDR1 is MNHEY, CDR2 SMNVEV, per germline (reference sequence). The CDR3 runs 13 residues.

CDR3 loop: CASSPLAGGHQETQYF. The CDR3 DNA is TGTGCCAGTAGTCCCCTAGCGGGGGGACACCAAGAGACCCAGTACTTC. This chain links TRBV19 with TRBJ2-5, with 11 positions matching TRBD2. The CDR3 is made up of 16 amino acids. Trimming cost V 5 bases and J 0 bases; bases outside gene matches: 5. Germline V gene lookup returns CDR1 LNHDA and CDR2 SQIVND (reference sequence).

CDR3 protein: CASPCNSGNTIYF. The DNA of the CDR3 is TGCGCCAGTCCGTGTAACTCTGGAAACACCATATATTTT. The rearrangement joins TRBV23-1 to TRBJ1-3; D is uncertain. TRBV23-1 is an ORF for which the function is uncertain. Between the trimmed V and J ends, which lost 9 bases and 0 bases, there was a span of 9 bases. The CDR3 sequence is 13 residues long.

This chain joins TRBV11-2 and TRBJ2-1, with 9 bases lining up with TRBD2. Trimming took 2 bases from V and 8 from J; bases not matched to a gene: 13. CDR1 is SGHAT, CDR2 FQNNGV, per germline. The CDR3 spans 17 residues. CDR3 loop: CASSLRKGGGASDEQFF. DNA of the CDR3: TGTGCCAGCAGCTTAAGAAAGGGCGGGGGGGCCTCGGATGAGCAGTTCTTC.

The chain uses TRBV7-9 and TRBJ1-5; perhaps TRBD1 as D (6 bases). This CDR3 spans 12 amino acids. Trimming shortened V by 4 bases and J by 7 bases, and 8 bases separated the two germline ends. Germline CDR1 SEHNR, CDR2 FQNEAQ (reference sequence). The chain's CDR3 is CASSSQGQPQHF. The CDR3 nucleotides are TGTGCCAGCAGCTCCCAGGGGCAGCCCCAGCATTTT.

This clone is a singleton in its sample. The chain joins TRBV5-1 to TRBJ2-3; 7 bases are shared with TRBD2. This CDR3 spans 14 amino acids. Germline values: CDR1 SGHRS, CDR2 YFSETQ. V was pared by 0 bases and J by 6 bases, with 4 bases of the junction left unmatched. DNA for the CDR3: TGCGCCAGCAGCTTGGAAGCGGGGACTGATACGCAGTATTTT. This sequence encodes CASSLEAGTDTQYF.

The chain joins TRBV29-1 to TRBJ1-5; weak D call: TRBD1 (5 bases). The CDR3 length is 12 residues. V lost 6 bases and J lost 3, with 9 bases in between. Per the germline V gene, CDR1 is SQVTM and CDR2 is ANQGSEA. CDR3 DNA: TGCAGCGTCGGGGGAATCAATCAGCCCCAGCATTTT. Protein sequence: CSVGGINQPQHF.

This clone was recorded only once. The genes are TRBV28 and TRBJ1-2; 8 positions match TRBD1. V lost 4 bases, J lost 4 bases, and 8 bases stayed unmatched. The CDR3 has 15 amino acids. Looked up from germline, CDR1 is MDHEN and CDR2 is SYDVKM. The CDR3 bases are TGTGCCAGCAGTTCCCCAGGGGGCAGCGTCTATGGCTACACCTTC. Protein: CASSSPGGSVYGYTF.

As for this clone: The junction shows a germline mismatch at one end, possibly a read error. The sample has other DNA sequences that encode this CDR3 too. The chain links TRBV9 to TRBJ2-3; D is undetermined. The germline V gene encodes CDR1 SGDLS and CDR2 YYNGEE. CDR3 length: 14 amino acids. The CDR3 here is CASSAQTSTDTQYF. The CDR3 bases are TGCGCCAGCAGCGCTCAAACTAGCACAGATACGCAGTATTTT.

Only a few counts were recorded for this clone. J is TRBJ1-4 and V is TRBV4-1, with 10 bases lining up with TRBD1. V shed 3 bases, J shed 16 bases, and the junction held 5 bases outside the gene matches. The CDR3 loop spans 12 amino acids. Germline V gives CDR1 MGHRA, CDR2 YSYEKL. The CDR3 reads CASSHGGTGAFF. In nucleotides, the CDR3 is TGCGCCAGCAGCCACGGGGGGACAGGGGCGTTTTTT.

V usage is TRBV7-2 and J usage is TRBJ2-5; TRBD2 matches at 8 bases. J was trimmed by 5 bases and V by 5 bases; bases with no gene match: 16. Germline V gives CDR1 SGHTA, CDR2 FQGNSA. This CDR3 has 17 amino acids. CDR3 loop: CASSPSGAGGLGETQYF. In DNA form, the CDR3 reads TGTGCCAGCAGCCCCAGCGGGGCGGGGGGACTTGGGGAGACCCAGTACTTC.

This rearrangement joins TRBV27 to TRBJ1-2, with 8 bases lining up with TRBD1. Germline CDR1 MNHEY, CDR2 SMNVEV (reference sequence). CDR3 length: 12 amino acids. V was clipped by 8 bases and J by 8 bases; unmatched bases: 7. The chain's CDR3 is CASGQGGRGYTF. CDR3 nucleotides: TGTGCCAGCGGACAGGGCGGTCGAGGCTACACCTTC.

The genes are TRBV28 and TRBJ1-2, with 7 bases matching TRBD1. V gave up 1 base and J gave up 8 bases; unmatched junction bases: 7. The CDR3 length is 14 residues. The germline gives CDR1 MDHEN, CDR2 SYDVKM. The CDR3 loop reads CASSLSGTAGGYTF. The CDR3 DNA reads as TGTGCCAGCAGTTTATCGGGGACAGCTGGAGGCTACACCTTC.

The CDR3 spells CASSSGGSNQPQHF. DNA of the CDR3: TGTGCCAGCTCATCGGGGGGGAGCAATCAGCCCCAGCATTTT. The chain employs TRBV18 and TRBJ1-5, with D perhaps TRBD1 (5 bases). V was trimmed by 5 bases and J by 1 base, leaving 9 bases between them. Germline V CDR1 and CDR2: KGHSH, LQKENI. The CDR3 is 14 amino acids. The full variable domain, completed using reference TRBV18 and TRBJ1-5, is NAGVMQNPRHLVRRRGQEARLRCSPMKGHSHVYWYRQLPEEGLKFMVYLQKENIIDESGMPKERFSAEFPKEGPSILRIQQVVRGDSAAYFCASSSGGSNQPQHFGDGTRLSIL.

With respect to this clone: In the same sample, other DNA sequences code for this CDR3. The CDR3 spells CASSQFLQETQYF. The CDR3 coding sequence is TGTGCCAGCAGCCAATTTCTTCAAGAGACCCAGTACTTC. This chain connects TRBV14 to TRBJ2-5; D gene ambiguous. V was pared by 2 bases and J by 2 bases, with 6 bases between. Per germline, CDR1 SGHDN and CDR2 FVKESK. CDR3 length: 13 amino acids.

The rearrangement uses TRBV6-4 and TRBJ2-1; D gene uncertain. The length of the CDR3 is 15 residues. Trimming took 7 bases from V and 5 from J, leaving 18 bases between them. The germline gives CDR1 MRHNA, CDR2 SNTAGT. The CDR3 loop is CASTSDLLWHNEQFF. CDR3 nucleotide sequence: TGTGCCAGCACTTCCGACTTACTCTGGCACAATGAGCAGTTCTTC.

CDR3 amino acids: CASSNDSFYEQYF. DNA of the CDR3: TGTGCCAGCAGCAATGACAGTTTCTACGAGCAGTACTTC. The chain recombines TRBV21-1 with TRBJ2-7; the table gives TRBD1 as D, unverified against the DNA. TRBV21-1 is a pseudogene. The CDR3 totals 13 residues.

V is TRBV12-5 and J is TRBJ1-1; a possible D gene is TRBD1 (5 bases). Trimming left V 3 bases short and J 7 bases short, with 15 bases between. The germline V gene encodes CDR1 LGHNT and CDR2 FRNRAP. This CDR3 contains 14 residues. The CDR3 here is CASGFWGLRFEAFF. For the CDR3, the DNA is TGTGCTAGTGGTTTTTGGGGACTGCGGTTTGAAGCTTTCTTT.

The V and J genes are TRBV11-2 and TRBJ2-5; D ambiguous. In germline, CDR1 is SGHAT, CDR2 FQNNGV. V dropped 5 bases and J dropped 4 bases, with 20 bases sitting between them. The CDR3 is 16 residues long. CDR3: CASSLEVALFGETQYF. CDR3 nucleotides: TGTGCCAGCAGCCTTGAGGTAGCATTATTTGGAGAGACCCAGTACTTC.

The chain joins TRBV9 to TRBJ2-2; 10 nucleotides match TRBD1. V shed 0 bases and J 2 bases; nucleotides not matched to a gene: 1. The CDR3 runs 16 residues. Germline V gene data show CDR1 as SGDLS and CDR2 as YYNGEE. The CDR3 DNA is TGTGCCAGCAGCGTAGGACAGGGGGCCAACACCGGGGAGCTGTTTTTT. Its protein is CASSVGQGANTGELFF.

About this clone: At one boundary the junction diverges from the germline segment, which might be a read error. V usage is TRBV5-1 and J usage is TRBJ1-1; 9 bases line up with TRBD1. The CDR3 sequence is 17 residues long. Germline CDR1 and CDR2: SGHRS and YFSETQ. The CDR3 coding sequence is TGCGCCAGCAGCTCCCGGATACAGGGGGCTTCGAACACTGAAGCTTTGTTT. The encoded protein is CASSSRIQGASNTEALF.